The 22 T cell receptor beta chains below were found in one sample sequenced in a study of cytomegalovirus exposure and HLA in healthy donors. The study ran its PCR with 60 Vbeta and 13 Jbeta primers. The table came from immunoSEQ multiplex PCR; TCRdb's copy has only in-frame clones and leaves some out. The table records about 200,000 clones, 80% to 85% of them present only once. Source material: PBMCs. Receptor source: a boy aged 2 to 10 in good health and CMV-seronegative.

V gene TRBV29-1 combines with J gene TRBJ1-2; 7 nucleotides align to TRBD1. V was clipped by 6 bases and J by 1 base; unmatched bases: 8. The V gene's germline CDR1 is SQVTM and CDR2 ANQGSEA. The CDR3 covers 14 residues. This chain's CDR3 is CSVGDRDLNYGYTF. The CDR3 region has the DNA TGCAGCGTCGGTGACAGGGATCTTAACTATGGCTACACCTTC.

This clone was observed a handful of times. J is TRBJ2-2 and V is TRBV7-9; D is undetermined. CDR3 size: 14 residues. Germline CDR1 SEHNR, CDR2 FQNEAQ (reference sequence). Between the trimmed V and J ends, which lost 1 base and 6 bases, there was a span of 9 bases. CDR3 DNA: TGTGCCAGCAGCTTAGTTCCCCCGGCCGGGGAGCTGTTTTTT. The encoded protein is CASSLVPPAGELFF.

The chain links TRBV5-1 to TRBJ2-5; 11 bases are shared with TRBD2. The DNA end lines up better with TRBJ2-7; the J call may be wrong. The CDR3 runs 15 residues. Germline V gives CDR1 SGHRS, CDR2 YFSETQ. The chain's CDR3 is CASSLTSGSEDEQYF. CDR3 in DNA: TGCGCCAGCAGCTTGACTAGCGGGAGTGAGGACGAGCAGTACTTC.

This clone showed up just a few times. This chain uses TRBV29-1 with TRBJ1-1; D gene uncertain. Germline V gene sequence: CDR1 SQVTM, CDR2 ANQGSEA. Deletions cut 6 bases from V and 2 bases from J, with 10 bases between. The CDR3 is 12 residues long. CDR3 residues: CSVGGPNTEAFF. Written as DNA, the CDR3 is TGCAGCGTGGGAGGGCCAAACACTGAAGCTTTCTTT.

V is TRBV13 and J is TRBJ2-1, with D maybe TRBD2 (6 bases). Trimming took 0 bases from V and 6 from J, leaving 9 bases between them. Germline lookup yields CDR1 PRHDT and CDR2 FYEKMQ (reference sequence). CDR3 length equals 14 residues. The CDR3 bases are TGTGCCAGCAGCTTAGGCGGGACTCCCAATGAGCAGTTCTTC. Amino acids: CASSLGGTPNEQFF.

This chain links TRBV7-6 with TRBJ1-6, with D unresolved. This CDR3 region has 14 residues. Trimming took off 4 bases at V and 5 bases at J, with 9 bases between the two ends. The V gene's germline CDR1 is SGHVS and CDR2 FNYEAQ. The DNA of the CDR3 is TGTGCCAGCAGCTCCGGAGGCAATAATTCACCCCTCCACTTT. This translates into CASSSGGNNSPLHF.

This sequence joins TRBV7-2 and TRBJ1-6; weak D call: TRBD1 (6 bases). This CDR3 has 14 amino acids. Germline CDR1 is SGHTA and CDR2 is FQGNSA. Trimming removed 0 bases from V and 6 bases from J, with 6 bases in between. CDR3 in amino acids: CASSLAQGNSPLHF. The DNA of the CDR3 is TGTGCCAGCAGCTTAGCACAGGGTAATTCACCCCTCCACTTT.

This chain links TRBV9 with TRBJ2-7, with D maybe TRBD1 (6 bases). The germline V gene has CDR1 SGDLS and CDR2 YYNGEE. This CDR3 region has 14 residues. The V gene lost 4 bases and the J gene lost 0 bases, with 11 bases spanning the gap. The CDR3 sequence is CASSTGTPSYEQYF. DNA of the CDR3: TGTGCCAGCAGCACTGGGACACCCTCCTACGAGCAGTACTTC.

The CDR3 protein is CASSLVGSPADTQYF. The DNA for the CDR3 is TGTGCCAGCTCCCTAGTAGGGAGCCCCGCGGATACGCAGTATTTT. The chain carries TRBV25-1 and TRBJ2-3; weak D call: TRBD2 (5 bases). The CDR3 is 15 amino acids. With 8 bases removed from V and 6 bases from J, the gap between germline ends came to 21 bases. Germline V lookup: CDR1 MGHDK, CDR2 SYGVNS. The full variable domain, its missing parts supplied by reference TRBV25-1 and TRBJ2-3, is EADIYQTPRYLVIGTGKKITLECSQTMGHDKMYWYQQDPGMELHLIHYSYGVNSTEKGDLSSESTVSRIRTEHFPLTLESARPSHTSQYLCASSLVGSPADTQYFGPGTRLTVL.

The chain has TRBV7-9 and TRBJ2-5; D is perhaps TRBD1 (6 bases). Trimming left V 0 bases short and J 5 bases short, with 22 bases between. From germline, CDR1 is SEHNR and CDR2 FQNEAQ (reference sequence). The CDR3 is 18 residues long. CDR3 sequence reads: CASSLARGGSPLTETQYF. CDR3 DNA sequence: TGTGCCAGCAGCTTAGCGCGAGGGGGTTCGCCCCTGACTGAGACCCAGTACTTC.

This clone was observed a single time. The chain uses TRBV12-2 and TRBJ2-1; TRBD2 is the table's D call and was not checked against the DNA. TRBV12-2 is shown as a pseudogene. This CDR3 is 15 amino acids long. DNA of the CDR3: TGTGCAAGTGTAACCGGGACTAGCGGTTCCAATGAGCAGTTCTTC. It specifies CASVTGTSGSNEQFF.

The genes are TRBV19 and TRBJ2-1; TRBD2 matches at 7 bases. V shed 5 bases and J 7 bases; nucleotides not matched to a gene: 8. Germline V lookup: CDR1 LNHDA, CDR2 SQIVND (reference sequence). This CDR3 is built from 14 residues. CDR3 amino acids: CASSLWTSVNEQFF. In DNA, the CDR3 is TGTGCCAGTAGTCTATGGACTAGTGTTAATGAGCAGTTCTTC.

This sequence joins TRBV7-9 and TRBJ2-1, with a tentative D call TRBD2 (6 bases). The CDR3 is 12 residues long. In germline, CDR1 is SEHNR, CDR2 FQNEAQ (reference sequence). Trimming stripped 11 bases from V and 8 bases from J, with 16 bases between. The CDR3 spells CAGAGPGDEQFF. In nucleotides, the CDR3 is TGTGCCGGGGCGGGACCGGGGGATGAGCAGTTCTTC. Full variable domain (remainder filled in from reference TRBV7-9 and TRBJ2-1): DTGVSQNPRHKITKRGQNVTFRCDPISEHNRLYWYRQTLGQGPEFLTYFQNEAQLEKSRLLSDRFSAERPKGSFSTLEIQRTEQGDSAMYLCAGAGPGDEQFFGPGTRLTVL.

This clone was observed a handful of times. The V gene is TRBV19, the J gene TRBJ1-4; perhaps TRBD1 as D (6 bases). There are 15 residues in the CDR3. Trimming removed 1 base at V and 8 bases at J, with 14 bases between. CDR1 is LNHDA, CDR2 SQIVND, per germline (reference sequence). The CDR3 DNA sequence: TGTGCCAGTAGTATAGCCTCAGGGGCACGAGAAAAACTGTTTTTT. Its translation: CASSIASGAREKLFF.

This clone was picked up one time. This chain connects TRBV5-5 to TRBJ1-5, with TRBD1 identical over 8 bases. The CDR3 contains 15 residues. V lost 3 bases, J lost 3 bases, and 5 bases stayed unmatched. CDR1 and CDR2 from the germline V gene are SGHKS and YYEKEE (reference sequence). The CDR3 nucleotides are TGTGCCAGCAGCTCCTTGGACAGGGACAATCAGCCCCAGCATTTT. It yields the protein CASSSLDRDNQPQHF.

CDR3 DNA: TGTGCCAGCAGCTTAGGTGAAAGGGGTGAGCAGTACTTC. Protein sequence: CASSLGERGEQYF. The chain is built from TRBV7-2 and TRBJ2-7; a possible D gene is TRBD1 (5 bases). Germline-derived CDR1 and CDR2 are SGHTA and FQGNSA. V shed 1 base and J shed 7 bases, with 11 bases lying between them. The CDR3 length is 13 residues.

This chain links TRBV7-2 with TRBJ2-1; possible D gene TRBD2, 6 bases. Trimming stripped 5 bases from V and 14 bases from J, with 13 bases between. The CDR3 is 11 residues long. Germline CDR1 and CDR2: SGHTA and FQGNSA. CDR3 protein: CASSQTSQKFF. CDR3 in DNA: TGTGCCAGCAGCCAGACTAGTCAAAAGTTCTTC.

The chain has TRBV5-1 and TRBJ2-2; possibly TRBD2 for D (5 bases). The germline V and J ends were trimmed by 2 bases and 2 bases, with 10 bases remaining between them. The CDR3 consists of 15 residues. CDR1 and CDR2 (germline): SGHRS, YFSETQ. DNA for the CDR3: TGCGCCAGCAGCTTTCCCGGGGAAAACACCGGGGAGCTGTTTTTT. Protein: CASSFPGENTGELFF. Full variable domain (outside the CDR3, taken from reference TRBV5-1 and TRBJ2-2): KAGVTQTPRYLIKTRGQQVTLSCSPISGHRSVSWYQQTPGQGLQFLFEYFSETQRNKGNFPGRFSGRQFSNSRSEMNVSTLELGDSALYLCASSFPGENTGELFFGEGSRLTVL.

The chain links TRBV30 to TRBJ2-1; a weak D match, TRBD1 (6 bases). The CDR3 sequence is 12 residues long. CDR1 GTSNPN and CDR2 SVGIG come from the germline V gene (reference sequence). V lost 6 bases, J lost 8 bases, and 14 bases lay in between. The CDR3 DNA is TGTGCCTGCCACAGGGTCGCGGATGAGCAGTTCTTC. It codes for CACHRVADEQFF.

This sequence joins TRBV7-9 and TRBJ2-7; D possibly corresponds to TRBD1 (6 bases). In germline, CDR1 is SEHNR, CDR2 FQNEAQ (reference sequence). The CDR3 is 13 amino acids. With 2 bases removed from V and 5 bases from J, the gap between germline ends came to 10 bases. The CDR3 sequence is CASSLSRGNEQYF. CDR3 in DNA: TGTGCCAGCAGCTTAAGCAGGGGAAACGAGCAGTACTTC. Combining the CDR3 with reference TRBV7-9 and TRBJ2-7 gives the whole variable domain DTGVSQNPRHKITKRGQNVTFRCDPISEHNRLYWYRQTLGQGPEFLTYFQNEAQLEKSRLLSDRFSAERPKGSFSTLEIQRTEQGDSAMYLCASSLSRGNEQYFGPGTRLTVT.

The chain joins TRBV19 to TRBJ2-3, with 11 nucleotides matching TRBD1. Germline CDR1 and CDR2: LNHDA and SQIVND (reference sequence). The ends lost 5 bases at V and 5 bases at J; junction bases unmatched: 9. This CDR3 contains 16 residues. CDR3 bases: TGTGCCAGTAGTGGTAGGACAGGGGGCGACCTAGATACGCAGTATTTT. It yields the protein CASSGRTGGDLDTQYF.

The CDR3: CASSVASIHNYGYTF. DNA of the CDR3: TGTGCCAGCAGCGTAGCATCAATTCATAACTATGGCTACACCTTC. This chain connects TRBV9 to TRBJ1-2; D gene uncertain. Trimming took off 0 bases at V and 1 base at J, with 10 bases between the two ends. The CDR3 length is 15 residues. Germline CDR1 SGDLS, CDR2 YYNGEE.